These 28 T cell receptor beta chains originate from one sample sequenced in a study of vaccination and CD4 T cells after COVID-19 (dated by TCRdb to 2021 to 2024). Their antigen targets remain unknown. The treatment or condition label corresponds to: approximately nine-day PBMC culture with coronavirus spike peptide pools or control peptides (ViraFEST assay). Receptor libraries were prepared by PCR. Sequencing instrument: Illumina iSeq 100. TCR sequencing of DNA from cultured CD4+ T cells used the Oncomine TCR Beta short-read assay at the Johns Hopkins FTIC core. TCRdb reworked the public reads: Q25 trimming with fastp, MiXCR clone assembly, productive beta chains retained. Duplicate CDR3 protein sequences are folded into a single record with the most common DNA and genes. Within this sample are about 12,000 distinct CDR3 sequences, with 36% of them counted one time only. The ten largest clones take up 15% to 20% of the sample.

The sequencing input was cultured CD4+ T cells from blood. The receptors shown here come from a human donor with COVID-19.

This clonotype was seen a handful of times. The CDR3 DNA sequence: TGTGCCAGTAGTACATACAGGAACACTGAAGCTTTCTTT. Residues: CASSTYRNTEAFF. The V and J genes are TRBV19 and TRBJ1-1; D ambiguous. Germline lookup yields CDR1 LNHDA and CDR2 SQIVND (reference sequence). V was shortened by 4 bases and J by 1 base, with 7 bases between the two germline ends. The CDR3 runs 13 residues.

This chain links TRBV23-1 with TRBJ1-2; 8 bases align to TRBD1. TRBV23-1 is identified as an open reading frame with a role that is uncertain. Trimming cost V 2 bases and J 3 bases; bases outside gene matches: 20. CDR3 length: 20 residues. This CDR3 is CASSQVTAGGEPSQDYGYTF. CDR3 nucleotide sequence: TGCGCCAGCAGTCAAGTGACGGCAGGGGGCGAACCTTCCCAAGACTATGGCTACACCTTC.

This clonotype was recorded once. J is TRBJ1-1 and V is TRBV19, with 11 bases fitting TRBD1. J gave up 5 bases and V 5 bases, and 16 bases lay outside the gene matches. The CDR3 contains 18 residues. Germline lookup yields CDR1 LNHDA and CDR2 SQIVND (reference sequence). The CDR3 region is CASSPSGQGAKLRTEAFF. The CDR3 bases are TGTGCCAGTAGTCCCAGCGGACAGGGGGCGAAATTGAGAACTGAAGCTTTCTTT.

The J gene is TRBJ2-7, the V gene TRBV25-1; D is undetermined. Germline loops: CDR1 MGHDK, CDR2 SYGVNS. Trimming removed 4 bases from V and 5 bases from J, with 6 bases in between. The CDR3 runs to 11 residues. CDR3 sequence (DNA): TGTGCCAGCAGTGTGATAAACGAGCAGTACTTC. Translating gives CASSVINEQYF.

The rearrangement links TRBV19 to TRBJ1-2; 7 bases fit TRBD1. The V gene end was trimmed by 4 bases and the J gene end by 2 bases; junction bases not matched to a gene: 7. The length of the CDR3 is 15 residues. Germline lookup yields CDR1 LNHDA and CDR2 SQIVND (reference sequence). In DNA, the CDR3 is TGTGCCAGTAGTACCGCTCAACAGGGGAACTATGGCTACACCTTC. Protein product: CASSTAQQGNYGYTF.

CDR3 sequence: CASRGTGNLYGYTF. CDR3 DNA sequence: TGTGCCAGCAGGGGGACAGGGAATTTGTATGGCTACACCTTC. This chain links TRBV6-1 with TRBJ1-2; 9 nucleotides align to TRBD1. Germline V gives CDR1 MNHNS, CDR2 SASEGT. V was clipped by 6 bases and J by 5 bases; unmatched bases: 7. This CDR3 region has 14 residues.

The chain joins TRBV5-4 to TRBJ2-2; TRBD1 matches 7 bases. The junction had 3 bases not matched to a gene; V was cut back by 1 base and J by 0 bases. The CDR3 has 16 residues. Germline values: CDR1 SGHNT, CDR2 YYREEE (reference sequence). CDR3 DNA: TGTGCCAGCAGCTTGACAGGGGACGCGAACACCGGGGAGCTGTTTTTT. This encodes CASSLTGDANTGELFF.

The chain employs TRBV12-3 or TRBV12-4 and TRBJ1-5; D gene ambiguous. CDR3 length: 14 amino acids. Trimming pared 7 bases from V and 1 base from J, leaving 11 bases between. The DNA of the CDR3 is TGTGCCAGCACCAAAGGGTTGAGCAATCAGCCCCAGCATTTT. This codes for CASTKGLSNQPQHF.

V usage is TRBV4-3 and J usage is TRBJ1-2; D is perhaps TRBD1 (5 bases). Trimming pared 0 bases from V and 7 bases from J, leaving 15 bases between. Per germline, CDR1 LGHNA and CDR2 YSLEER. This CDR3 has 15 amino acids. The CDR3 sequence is CASSQDQGGFAGYTF. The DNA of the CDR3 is TGCGCCAGCAGCCAAGATCAGGGCGGGTTCGCTGGCTACACCTTC.

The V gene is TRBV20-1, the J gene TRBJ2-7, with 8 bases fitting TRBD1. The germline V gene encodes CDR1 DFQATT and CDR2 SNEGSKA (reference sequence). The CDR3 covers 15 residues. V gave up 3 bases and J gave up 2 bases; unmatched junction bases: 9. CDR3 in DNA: TGCAGTGCTAGGGATCCAGGGGGCGCCCCCTACGAGCAGTACTTC. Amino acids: CSARDPGGAPYEQYF.

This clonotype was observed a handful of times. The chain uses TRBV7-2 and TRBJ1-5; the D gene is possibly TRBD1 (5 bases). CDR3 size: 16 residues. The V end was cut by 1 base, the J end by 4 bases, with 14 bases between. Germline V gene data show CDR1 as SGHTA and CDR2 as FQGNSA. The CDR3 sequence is CASSLGRVSLNQPQHF. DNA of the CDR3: TGTGCCAGCAGCTTAGGCAGGGTGAGTTTAAATCAGCCCCAGCATTTT.

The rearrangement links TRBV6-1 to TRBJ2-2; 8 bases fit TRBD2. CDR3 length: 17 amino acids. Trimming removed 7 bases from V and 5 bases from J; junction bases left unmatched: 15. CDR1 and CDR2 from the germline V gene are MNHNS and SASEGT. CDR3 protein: CASIGLARNVETGELFF. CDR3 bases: TGTGCCAGCATAGGACTAGCTCGAAACGTGGAAACCGGGGAGCTGTTTTTT.

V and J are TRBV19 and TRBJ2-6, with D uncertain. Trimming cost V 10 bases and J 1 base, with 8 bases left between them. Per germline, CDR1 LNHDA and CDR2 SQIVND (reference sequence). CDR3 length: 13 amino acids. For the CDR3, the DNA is TGTGCCACCTTGAGTTCTGGGGCCAACGTCCTGACTTTC. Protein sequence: CATLSSGANVLTF.

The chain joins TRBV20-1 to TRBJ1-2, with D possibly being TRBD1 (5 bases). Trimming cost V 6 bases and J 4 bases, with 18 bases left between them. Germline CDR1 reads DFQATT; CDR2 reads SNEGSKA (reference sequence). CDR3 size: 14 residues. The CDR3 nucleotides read TGCAGTGCCCATCTAACCCGGGGGGGCTATGGCTACACCTTC. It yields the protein CSAHLTRGGYGYTF.

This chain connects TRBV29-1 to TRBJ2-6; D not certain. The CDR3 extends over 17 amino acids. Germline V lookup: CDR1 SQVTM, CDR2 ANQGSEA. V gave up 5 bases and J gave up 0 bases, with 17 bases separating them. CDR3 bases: TGCAGCGTTACGTACCGGACCGCCCGCTCTGGGGCCAACGTCCTGACTTTC. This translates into CSVTYRTARSGANVLTF.

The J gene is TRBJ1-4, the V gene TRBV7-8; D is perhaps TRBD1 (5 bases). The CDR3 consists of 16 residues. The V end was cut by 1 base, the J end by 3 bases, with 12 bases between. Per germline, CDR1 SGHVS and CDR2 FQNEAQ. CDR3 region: CASSLGQGASNEKLFF. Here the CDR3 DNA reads TGTGCCAGCAGCTTAGGGCAGGGAGCCTCTAATGAAAAACTGTTTTTT.

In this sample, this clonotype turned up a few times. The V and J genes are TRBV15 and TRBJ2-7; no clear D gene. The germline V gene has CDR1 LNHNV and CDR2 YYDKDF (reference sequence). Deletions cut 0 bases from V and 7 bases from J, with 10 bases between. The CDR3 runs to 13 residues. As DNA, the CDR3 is TGTGCCACCAGCAGAGAGTCGCTTGGGGAGCAGTACTTC. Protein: CATSRESLGEQYF.

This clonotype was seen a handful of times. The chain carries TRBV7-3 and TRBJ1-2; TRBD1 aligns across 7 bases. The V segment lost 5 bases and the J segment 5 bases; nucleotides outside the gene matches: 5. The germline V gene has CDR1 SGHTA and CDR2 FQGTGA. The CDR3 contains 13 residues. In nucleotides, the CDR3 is TGTGCCAGCAGCACGCAGACAGGGTATGGCTACACCTTC. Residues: CASSTQTGYGYTF.

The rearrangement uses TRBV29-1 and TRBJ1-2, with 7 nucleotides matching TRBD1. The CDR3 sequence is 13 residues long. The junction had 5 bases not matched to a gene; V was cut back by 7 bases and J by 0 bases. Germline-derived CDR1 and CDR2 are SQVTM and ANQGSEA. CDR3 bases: TGCAGCGCAATGGGACAGCCTAACTATGGCTACACCTTC. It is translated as CSAMGQPNYGYTF.

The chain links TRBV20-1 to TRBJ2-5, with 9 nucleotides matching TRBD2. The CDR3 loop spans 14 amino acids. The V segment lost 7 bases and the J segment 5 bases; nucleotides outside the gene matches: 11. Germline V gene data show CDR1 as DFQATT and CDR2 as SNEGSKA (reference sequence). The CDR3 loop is CSGGGGSGGETQYF. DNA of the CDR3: TGCAGTGGCGGGGGAGGGAGCGGGGGGGAGACCCAGTACTTC.

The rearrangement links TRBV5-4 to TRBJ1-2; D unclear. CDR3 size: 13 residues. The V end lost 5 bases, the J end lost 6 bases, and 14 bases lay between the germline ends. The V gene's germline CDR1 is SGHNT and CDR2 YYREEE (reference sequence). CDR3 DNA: TGTGCCAGCAGAAATTTGGGAGTTGATGGCTACACCTTC. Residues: CASRNLGVDGYTF.

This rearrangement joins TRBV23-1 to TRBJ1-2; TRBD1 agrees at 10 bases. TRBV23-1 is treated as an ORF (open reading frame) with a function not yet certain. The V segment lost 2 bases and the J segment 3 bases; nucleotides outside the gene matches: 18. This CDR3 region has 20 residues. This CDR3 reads CASSQVTTGGEPSQDYGYTF. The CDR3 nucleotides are TGCGCCAGCAGTCAAGTGACGACAGGGGGCGAACCTTCCCAAGACTATGGCTACACCTTC.

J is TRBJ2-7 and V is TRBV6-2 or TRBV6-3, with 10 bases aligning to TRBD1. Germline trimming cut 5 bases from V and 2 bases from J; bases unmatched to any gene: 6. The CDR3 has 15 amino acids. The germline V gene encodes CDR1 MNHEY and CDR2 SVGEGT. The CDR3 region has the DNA TGTGCCAGCAGTCTCACCGGGACAGGGGCCTACGAGCAGTACTTC. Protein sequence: CASSLTGTGAYEQYF.

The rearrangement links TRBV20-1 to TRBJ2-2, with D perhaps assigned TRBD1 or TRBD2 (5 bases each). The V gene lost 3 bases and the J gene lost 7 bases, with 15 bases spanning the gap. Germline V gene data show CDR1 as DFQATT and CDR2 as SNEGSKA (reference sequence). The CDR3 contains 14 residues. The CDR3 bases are TGCAGTGCTAGGGGGGAGAGGTACATCGGGGAGCTGTTTTTT. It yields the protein CSARGERYIGELFF.

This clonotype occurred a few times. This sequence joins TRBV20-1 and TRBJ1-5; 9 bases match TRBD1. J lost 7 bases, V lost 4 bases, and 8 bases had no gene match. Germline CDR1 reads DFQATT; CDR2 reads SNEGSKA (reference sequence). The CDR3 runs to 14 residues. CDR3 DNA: TGCAGTGCTATACTGGGACAGGGTGGACAGCCCCAGCATTTT. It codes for CSAILGQGGQPQHF.

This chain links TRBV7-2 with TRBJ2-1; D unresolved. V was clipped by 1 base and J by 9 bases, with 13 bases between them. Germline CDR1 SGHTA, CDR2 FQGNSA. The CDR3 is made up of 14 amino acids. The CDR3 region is CASSLGPDGVEQFF. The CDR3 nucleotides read TGTGCCAGCAGCTTAGGACCGGATGGGGTTGAGCAGTTCTTC.

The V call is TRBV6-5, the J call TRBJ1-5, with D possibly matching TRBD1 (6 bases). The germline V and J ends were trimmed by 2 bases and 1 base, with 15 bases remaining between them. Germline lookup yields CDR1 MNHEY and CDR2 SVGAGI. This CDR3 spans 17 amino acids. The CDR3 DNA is TGTGCCAGCAGTTACCCGACTGGGGGGCGAAGCAATCAGCCCCAGCATTTT. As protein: CASSYPTGGRSNQPQHF.

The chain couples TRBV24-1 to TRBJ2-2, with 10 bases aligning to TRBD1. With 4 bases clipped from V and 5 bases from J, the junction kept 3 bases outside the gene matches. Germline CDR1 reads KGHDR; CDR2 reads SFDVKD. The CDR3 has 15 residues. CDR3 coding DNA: TGTGCCACCAGTGAAGCGGGACAGGGGACCGGGGAGCTGTTTTTT. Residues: CATSEAGQGTGELFF.